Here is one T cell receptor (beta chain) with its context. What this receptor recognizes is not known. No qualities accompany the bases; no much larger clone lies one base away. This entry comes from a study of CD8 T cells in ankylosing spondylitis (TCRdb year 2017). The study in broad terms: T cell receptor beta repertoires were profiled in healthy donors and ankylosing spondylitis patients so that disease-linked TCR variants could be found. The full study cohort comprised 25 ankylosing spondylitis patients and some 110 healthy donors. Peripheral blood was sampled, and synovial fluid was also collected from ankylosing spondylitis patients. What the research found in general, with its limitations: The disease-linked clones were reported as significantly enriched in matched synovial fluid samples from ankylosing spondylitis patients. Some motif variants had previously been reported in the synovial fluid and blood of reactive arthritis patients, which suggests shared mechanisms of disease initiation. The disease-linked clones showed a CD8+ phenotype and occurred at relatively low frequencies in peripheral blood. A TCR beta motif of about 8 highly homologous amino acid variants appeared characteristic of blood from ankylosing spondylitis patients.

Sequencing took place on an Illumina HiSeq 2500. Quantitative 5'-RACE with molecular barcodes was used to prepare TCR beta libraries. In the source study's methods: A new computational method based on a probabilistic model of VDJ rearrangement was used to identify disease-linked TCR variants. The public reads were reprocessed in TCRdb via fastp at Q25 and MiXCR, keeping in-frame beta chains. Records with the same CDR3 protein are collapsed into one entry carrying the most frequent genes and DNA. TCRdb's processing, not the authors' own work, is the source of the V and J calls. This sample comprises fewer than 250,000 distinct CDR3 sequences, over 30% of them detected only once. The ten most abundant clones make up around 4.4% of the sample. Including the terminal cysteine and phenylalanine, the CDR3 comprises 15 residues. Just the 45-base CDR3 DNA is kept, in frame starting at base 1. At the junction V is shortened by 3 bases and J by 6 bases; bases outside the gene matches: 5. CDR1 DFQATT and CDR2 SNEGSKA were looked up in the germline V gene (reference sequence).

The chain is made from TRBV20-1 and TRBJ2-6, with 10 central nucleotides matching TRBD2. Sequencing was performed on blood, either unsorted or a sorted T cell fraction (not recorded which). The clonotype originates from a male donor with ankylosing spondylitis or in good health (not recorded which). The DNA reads TGCAGTGCTAGCGGACTAGCGGACTTGGCCAACGTCCTGACTTTC. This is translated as CSASGLADLANVLTF.